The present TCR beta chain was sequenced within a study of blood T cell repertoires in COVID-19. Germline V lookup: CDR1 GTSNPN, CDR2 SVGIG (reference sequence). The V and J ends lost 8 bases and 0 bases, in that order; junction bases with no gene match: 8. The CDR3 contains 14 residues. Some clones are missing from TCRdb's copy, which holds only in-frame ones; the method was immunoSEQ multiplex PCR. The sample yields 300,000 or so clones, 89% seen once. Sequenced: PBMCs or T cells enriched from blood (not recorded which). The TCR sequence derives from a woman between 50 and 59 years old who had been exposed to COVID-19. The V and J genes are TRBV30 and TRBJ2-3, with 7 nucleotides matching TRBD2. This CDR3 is CAGREAVSTDTQYF. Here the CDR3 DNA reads TGTGCCGGCCGGGAGGCAGTTAGCACAGATACGCAGTATTTT.